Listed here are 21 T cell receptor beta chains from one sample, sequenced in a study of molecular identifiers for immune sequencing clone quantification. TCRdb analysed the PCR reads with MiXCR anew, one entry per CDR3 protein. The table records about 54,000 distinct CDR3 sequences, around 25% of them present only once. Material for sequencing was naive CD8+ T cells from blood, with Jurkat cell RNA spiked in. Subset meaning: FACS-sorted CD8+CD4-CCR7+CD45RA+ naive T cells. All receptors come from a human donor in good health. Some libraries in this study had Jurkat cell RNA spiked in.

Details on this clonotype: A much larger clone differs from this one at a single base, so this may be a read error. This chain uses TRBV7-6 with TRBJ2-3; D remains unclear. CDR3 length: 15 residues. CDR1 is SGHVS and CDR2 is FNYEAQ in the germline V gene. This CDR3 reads CASSLVPGMRDTRYF. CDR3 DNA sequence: TGTGCCAGCAGCTTAGTGCCAGGCATGCGAGATACGCGGTATTTT.

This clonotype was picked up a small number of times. The CDR3 bases are TGTGCCAGCAGCGTAGGCGGGGTGAATTTGGATACGCAGTATTTT. This codes for CASSVGGVNLDTQYF. The V gene is TRBV9, the J gene TRBJ2-3, with D possibly matching TRBD2 (6 bases). The V gene lost 0 bases and the J gene lost 6 bases, with 14 bases spanning the gap. Per germline, CDR1 SGDLS and CDR2 YYNGEE. There are 15 residues in the CDR3.

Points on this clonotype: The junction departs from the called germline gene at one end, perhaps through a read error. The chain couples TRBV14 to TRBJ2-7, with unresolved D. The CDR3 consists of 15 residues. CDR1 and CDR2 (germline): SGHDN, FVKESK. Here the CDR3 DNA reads TGTGCCGGCAGCCGCGGCCGTAGCAGCTCCTACGAGCAGTACTTC. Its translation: CAGSRGRSSSYEQYF.

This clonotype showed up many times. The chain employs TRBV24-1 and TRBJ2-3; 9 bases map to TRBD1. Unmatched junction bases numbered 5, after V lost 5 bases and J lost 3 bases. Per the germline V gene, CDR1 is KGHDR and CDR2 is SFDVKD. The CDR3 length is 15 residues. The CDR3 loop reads CATSGAQGATDTQYF. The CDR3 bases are TGTGCCACCAGTGGAGCACAGGGGGCGACAGATACGCAGTATTTT.

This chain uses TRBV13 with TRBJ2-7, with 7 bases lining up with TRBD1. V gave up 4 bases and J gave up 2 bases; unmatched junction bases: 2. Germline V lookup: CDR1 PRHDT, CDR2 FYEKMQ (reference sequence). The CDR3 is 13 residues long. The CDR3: CASSSGGPYEQYF. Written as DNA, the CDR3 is TGTGCCAGCAGCTCAGGGGGACCCTACGAGCAGTACTTC. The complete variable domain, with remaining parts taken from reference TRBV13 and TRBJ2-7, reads AAGVIQSPRHLIKEKRETATLKCYPIPRHDTVYWYQQGPGQDPQFLISFYEKMQSDKGSIPDRFSAQQFSDYHSELNMSSLELGDSALYFCASSSGGPYEQYFGPGTRLTVT.

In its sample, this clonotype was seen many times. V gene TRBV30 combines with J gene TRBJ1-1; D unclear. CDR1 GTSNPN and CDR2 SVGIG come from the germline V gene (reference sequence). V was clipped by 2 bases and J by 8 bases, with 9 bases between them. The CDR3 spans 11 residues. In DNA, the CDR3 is TGTGCCTGGAGTTCGACTGAAGAAGCTTTCTTT. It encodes CAWSSTEEAFF.

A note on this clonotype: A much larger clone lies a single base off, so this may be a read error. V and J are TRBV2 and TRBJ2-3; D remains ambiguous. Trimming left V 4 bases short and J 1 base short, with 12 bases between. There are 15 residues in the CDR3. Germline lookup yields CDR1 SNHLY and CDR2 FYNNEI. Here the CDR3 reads CASSGRAPRTDTQYF. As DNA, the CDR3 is TGTGCCAGCAGTGGAAGGGCCCCACGCACAGATACGCAGTATTTT.

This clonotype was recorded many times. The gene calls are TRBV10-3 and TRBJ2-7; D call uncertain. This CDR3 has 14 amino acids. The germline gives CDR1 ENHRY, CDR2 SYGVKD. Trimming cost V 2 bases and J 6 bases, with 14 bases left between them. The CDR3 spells CAISEGSRGPEQYF. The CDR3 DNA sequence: TGTGCCATCAGTGAGGGCAGCCGCGGTCCCGAGCAGTACTTC.

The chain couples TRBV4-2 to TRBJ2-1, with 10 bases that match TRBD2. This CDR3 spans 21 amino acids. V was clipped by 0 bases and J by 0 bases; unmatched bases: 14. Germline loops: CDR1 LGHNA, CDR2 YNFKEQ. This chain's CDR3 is CASSQDWRTSGARSSYNEQFF. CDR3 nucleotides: TGTGCCAGCAGCCAAGATTGGAGGACTAGCGGAGCCCGGAGCTCCTACAATGAGCAGTTCTTC.

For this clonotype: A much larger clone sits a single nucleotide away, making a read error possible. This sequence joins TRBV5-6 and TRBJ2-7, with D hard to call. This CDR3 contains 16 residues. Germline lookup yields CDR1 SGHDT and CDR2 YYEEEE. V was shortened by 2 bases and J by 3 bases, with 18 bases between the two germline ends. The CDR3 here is CASSFPPMGSIYEQYF. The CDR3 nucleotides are TGTGCCAGCAGCTTCCCGCCAATGGGGTCCATCTACGAGCAGTACTTC.

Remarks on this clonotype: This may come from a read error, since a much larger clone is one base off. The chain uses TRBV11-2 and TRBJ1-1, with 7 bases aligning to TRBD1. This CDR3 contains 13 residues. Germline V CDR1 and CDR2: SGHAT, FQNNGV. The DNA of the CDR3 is TGTGCCAGTTTGACAGGGCCGAACACTGAAGCTCTCTTT. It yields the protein CASLTGPNTEALF.

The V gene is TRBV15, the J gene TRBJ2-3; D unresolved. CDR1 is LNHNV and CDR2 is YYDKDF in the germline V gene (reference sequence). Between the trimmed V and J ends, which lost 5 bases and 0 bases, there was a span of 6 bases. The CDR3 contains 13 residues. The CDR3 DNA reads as TGTGCCACCAGCGGGCTGAGCACAGATACGCAGTATTTT. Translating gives CATSGLSTDTQYF.

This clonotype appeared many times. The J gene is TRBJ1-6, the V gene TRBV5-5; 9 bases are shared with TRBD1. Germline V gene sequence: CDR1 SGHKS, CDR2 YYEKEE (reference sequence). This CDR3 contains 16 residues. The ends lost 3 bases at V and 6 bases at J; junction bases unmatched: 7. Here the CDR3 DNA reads TGTGCCAGCAGCTCGAAAACAGGGGGCGGTAATTCACCCCTCCACTTT. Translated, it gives CASSSKTGGGNSPLHF.

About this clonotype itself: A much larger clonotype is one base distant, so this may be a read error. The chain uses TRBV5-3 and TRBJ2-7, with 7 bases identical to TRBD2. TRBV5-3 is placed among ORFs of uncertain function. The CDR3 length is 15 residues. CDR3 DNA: TGTGCCAGCAGCTTGGGACCAGCGGGAAGGAACGAGCAGTACTTC. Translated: CASSLGPAGRNEQYF.

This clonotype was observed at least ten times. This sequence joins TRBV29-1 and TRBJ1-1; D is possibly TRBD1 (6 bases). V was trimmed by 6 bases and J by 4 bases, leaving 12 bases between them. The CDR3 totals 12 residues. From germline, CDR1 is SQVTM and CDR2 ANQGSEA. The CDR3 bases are TGCAGCGTGATAGGACAGACCACTGAAGCTTTCTTT. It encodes CSVIGQTTEAFF.

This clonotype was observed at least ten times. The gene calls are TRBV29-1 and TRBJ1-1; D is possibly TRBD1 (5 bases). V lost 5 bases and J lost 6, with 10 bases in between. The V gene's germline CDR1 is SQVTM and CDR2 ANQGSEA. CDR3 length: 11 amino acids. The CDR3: CSVHTGSEAFF. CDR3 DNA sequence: TGCAGCGTTCATACAGGATCTGAAGCTTTCTTT.

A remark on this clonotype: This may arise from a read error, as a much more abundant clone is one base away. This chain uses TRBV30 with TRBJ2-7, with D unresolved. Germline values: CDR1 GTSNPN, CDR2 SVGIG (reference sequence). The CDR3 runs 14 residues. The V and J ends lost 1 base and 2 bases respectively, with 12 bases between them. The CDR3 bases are TGTGCCTGGAGTGCACCTAGGGTAGCCTACGAGCAGTACTTC. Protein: CAWSAPRVAYEQYF.

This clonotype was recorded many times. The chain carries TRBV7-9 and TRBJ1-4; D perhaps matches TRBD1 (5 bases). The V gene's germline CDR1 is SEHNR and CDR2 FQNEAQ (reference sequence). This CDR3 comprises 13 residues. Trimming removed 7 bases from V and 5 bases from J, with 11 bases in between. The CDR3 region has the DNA TGTGCCAGCAATGCAGGGATGAATGAAAAACTGTTTTTT. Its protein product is CASNAGMNEKLFF.

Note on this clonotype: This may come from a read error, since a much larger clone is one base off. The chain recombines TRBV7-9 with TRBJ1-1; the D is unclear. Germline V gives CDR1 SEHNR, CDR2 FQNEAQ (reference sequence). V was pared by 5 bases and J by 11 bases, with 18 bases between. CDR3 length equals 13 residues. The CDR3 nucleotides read TGTGCCAGCAGCGTGGGGAGCCGCCTCTGGGCTTTCTTT. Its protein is CASSVGSRLWAFF.

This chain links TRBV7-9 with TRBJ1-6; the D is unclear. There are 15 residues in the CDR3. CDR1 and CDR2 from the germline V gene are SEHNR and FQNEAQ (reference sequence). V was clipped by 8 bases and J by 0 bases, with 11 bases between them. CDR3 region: CASRGQSSYNSPLHF. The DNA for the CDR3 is TGTGCCAGCCGTGGCCAAAGCTCCTATAATTCACCCCTCCACTTT. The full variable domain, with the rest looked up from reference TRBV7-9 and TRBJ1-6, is DTGVSQNPRHKITKRGQNVTFRCDPISEHNRLYWYRQTLGQGPEFLTYFQNEAQLEKSRLLSDRFSAERPKGSFSTLEIQRTEQGDSAMYLCASRGQSSYNSPLHFGNGTRLTVT.

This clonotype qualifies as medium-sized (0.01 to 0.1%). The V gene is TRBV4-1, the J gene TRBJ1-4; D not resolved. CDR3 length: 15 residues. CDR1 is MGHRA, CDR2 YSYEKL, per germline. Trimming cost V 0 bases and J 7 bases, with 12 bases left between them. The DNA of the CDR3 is TGCGCCAGCAGCCAAGATTCCGGGGTCGGTGAAAAACTGTTTTTT. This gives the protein CASSQDSGVGEKLFF.